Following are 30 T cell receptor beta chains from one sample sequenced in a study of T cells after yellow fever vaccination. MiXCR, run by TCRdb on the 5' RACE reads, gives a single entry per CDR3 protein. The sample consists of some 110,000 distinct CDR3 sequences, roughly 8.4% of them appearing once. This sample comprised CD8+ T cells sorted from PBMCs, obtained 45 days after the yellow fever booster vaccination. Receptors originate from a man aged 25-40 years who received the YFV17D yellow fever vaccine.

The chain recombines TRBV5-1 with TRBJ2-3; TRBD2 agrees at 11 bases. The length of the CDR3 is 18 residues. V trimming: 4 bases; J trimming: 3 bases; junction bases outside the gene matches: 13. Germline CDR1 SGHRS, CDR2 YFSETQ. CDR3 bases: TGCGCCAGCAGCCTCAGACTAGCGGGGTTCGAAGGAACAGATACGCAGTATTTT. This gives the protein CASSLRLAGFEGTDTQYF.

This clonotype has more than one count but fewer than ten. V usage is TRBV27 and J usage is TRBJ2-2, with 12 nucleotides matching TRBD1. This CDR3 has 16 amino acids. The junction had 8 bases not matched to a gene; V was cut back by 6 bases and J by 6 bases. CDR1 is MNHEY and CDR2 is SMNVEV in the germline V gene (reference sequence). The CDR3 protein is CASSHAGQGAAGELFF. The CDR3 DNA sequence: TGTGCCAGCAGCCACGCGGGACAGGGGGCGGCCGGGGAGCTGTTTTTT.

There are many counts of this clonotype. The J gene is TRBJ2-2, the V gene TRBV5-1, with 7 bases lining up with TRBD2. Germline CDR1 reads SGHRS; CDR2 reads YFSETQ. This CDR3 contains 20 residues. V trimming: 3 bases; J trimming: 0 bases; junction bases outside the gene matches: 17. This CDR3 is CASSSRGGQATTANTGELFF. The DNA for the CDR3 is TGCGCCAGCAGCTCTCGCGGGGGTCAGGCTACAACGGCGAACACCGGGGAGCTGTTTTTT.

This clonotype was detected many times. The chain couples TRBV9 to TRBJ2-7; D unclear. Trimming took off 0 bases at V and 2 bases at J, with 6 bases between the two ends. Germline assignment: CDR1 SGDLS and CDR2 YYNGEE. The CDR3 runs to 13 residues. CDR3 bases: TGTGCCAGCAGCGTAGACAGCACCTACGAGCAGTACTTC. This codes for CASSVDSTYEQYF.

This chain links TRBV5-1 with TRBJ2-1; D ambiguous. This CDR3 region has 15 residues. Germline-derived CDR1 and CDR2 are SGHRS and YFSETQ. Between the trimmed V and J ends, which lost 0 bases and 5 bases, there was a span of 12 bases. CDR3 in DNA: TGCGCCAGCAGCTTGGACGAGCCTACCGACAATGAGCAGTTCTTC. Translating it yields CASSLDEPTDNEQFF. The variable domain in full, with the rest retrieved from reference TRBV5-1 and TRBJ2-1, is KAGVTQTPRYLIKTRGQQVTLSCSPISGHRSVSWYQQTPGQGLQFLFEYFSETQRNKGNFPGRFSGRQFSNSRSEMNVSTLELGDSALYLCASSLDEPTDNEQFFGPGTRLTVL.

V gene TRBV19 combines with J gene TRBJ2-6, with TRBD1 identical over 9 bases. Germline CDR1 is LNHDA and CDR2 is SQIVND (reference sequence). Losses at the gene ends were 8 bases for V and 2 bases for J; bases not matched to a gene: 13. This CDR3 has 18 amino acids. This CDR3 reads CASVRAGTGIPGANVLTF. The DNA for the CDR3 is TGTGCCAGTGTTAGAGCCGGGACAGGGATTCCTGGGGCCAACGTCCTGACTTTC.

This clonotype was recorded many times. This CDR3 reads CASSGGLNYEQYF. The CDR3 nucleotides read TGTGCCAGCAGTGGAGGACTGAACTACGAGCAGTACTTC. The V and J genes are TRBV27 and TRBJ2-7; a possible D gene is TRBD2 (5 bases). From germline, CDR1 is MNHEY and CDR2 SMNVEV (reference sequence). The CDR3 contains 13 residues. Trimming shortened V by 5 bases and J by 3 bases, and 11 bases separated the two germline ends.

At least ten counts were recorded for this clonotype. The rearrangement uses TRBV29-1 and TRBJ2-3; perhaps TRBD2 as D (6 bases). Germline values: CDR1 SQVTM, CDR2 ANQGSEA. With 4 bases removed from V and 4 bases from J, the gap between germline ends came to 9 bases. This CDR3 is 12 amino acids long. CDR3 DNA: TGCAGCGTTGGAAGCGGGTCAGATACGCAGTATTTT. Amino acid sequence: CSVGSGSDTQYF.

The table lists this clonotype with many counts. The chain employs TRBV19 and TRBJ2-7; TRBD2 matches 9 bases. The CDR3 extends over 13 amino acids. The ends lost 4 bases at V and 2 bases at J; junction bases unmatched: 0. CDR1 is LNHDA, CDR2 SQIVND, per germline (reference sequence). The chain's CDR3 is CASSTSGTYEQYF. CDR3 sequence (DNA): TGTGCCAGTAGTACTAGCGGGACCTACGAGCAGTACTTC.

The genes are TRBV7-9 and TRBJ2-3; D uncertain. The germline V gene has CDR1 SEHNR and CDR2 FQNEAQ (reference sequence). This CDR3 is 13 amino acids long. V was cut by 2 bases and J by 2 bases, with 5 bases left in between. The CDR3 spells CASSLLPTDTQYF. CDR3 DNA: TGTGCCAGCAGCTTACTCCCCACAGATACGCAGTATTTT.

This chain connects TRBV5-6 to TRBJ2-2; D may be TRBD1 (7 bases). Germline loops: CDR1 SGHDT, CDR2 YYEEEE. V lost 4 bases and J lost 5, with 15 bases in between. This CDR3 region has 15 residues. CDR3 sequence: CASSSTGAGTGELFF. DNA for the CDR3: TGTGCCAGCAGCAGCACAGGGGCGGGGACCGGGGAGCTGTTTTTT.

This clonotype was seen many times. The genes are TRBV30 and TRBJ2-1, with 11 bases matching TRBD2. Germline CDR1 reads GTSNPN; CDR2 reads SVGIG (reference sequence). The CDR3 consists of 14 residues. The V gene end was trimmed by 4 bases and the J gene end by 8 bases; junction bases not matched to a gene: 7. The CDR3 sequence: CAWTTSGSGDEQFF. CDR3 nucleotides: TGTGCCTGGACCACTAGCGGGAGTGGCGATGAGCAGTTCTTC.

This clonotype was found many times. The CDR3 is CSVVGITGELFF. CDR3 nucleotide sequence: TGCAGCGTTGTTGGGATTACCGGGGAGCTGTTTTTT. The J gene is TRBJ2-2, the V gene TRBV29-1; D gene uncertain. The germline CDR1 and CDR2 sequences are SQVTM and ANQGSEA. Trimming took 4 bases from V and 5 from J, leaving 8 bases between them. The CDR3 totals 12 residues.

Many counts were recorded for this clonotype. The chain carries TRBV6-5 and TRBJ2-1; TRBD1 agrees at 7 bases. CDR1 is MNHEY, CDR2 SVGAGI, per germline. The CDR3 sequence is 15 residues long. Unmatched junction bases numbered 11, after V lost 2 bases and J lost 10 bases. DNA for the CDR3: TGTGCCAGCAGTTACCGTAGGGGGCTAGTAAGCGAGCAGTTCTTC. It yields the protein CASSYRRGLVSEQFF.

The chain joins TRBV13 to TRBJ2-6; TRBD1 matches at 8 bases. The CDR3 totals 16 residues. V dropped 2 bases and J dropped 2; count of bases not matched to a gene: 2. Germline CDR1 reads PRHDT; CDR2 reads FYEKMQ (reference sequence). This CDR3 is CASSLRTGPGANVLTF. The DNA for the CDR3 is TGTGCCAGCAGCTTAAGGACAGGGCCTGGGGCCAACGTCCTGACTTTC. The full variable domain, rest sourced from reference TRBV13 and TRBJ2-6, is AAGVIQSPRHLIKEKRETATLKCYPIPRHDTVYWYQQGPGQDPQFLISFYEKMQSDKGSIPDRFSAQQFSDYHSELNMSSLELGDSALYFCASSLRTGPGANVLTFGAGSRLTVL.

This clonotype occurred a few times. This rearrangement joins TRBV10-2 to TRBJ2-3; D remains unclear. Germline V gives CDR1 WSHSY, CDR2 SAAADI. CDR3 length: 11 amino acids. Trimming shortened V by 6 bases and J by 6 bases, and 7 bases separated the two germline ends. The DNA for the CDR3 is TGCGCCAGCAGCGATCAGGATACGCAGTATTTT. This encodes CASSDQDTQYF.

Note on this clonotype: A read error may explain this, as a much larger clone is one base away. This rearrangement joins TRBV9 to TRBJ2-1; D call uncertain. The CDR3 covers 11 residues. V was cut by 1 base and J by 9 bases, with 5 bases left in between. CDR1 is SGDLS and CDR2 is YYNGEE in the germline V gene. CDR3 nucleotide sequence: TGTGCCAGCAGCGTACTGGTTGAGCAGTTCTTC. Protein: CASSVLVEQFF.

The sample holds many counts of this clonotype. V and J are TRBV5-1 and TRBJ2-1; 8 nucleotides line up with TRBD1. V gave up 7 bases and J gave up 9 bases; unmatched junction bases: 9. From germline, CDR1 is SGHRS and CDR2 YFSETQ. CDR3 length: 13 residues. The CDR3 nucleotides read TGCGCCAGCCAATCGGACAGGGCGACTGAGCAGTTCTTC. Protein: CASQSDRATEQFF.

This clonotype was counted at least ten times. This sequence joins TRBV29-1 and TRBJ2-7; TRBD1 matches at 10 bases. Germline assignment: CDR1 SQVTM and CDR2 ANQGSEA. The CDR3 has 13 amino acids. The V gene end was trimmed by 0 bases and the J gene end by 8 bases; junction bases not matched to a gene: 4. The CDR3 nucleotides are TGCAGCGTTGAAGATCGACAGGGGGCGAAGCAGTACTTC. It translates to CSVEDRQGAKQYF.

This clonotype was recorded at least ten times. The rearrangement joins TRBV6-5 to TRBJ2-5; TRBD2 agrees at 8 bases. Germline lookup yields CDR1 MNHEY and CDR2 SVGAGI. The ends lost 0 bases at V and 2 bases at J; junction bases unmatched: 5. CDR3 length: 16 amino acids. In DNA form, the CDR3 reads TGTGCCAGCAGTTACTCCTCAGCGGGGGAGCAAGAGACCCAGTACTTC. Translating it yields CASSYSSAGEQETQYF.

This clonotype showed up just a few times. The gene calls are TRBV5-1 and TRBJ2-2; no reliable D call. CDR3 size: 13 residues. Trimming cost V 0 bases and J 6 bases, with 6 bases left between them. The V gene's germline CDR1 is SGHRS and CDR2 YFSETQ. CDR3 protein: CASSLDWAGELFF. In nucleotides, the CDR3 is TGCGCCAGCAGCTTGGACTGGGCCGGGGAGCTGTTTTTT.

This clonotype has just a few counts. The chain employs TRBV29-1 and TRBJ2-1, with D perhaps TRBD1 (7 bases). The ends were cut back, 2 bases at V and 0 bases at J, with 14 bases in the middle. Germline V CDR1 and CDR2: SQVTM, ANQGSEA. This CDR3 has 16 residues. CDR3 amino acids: CSVELLRDSSYNEQFF. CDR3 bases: TGCAGCGTTGAACTCTTGCGGGACAGCTCCTACAATGAGCAGTTCTTC.

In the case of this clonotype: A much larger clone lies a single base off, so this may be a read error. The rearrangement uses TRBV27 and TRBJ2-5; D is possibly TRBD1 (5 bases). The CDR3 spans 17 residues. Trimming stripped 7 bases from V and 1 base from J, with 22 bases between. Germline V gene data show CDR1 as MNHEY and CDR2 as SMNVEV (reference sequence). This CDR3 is CASTAECTGLGQETQYF. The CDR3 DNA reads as TGTGCCAGCACCGCGGAGTGCACAGGTCTGGGCCAAGAGACCCAGTACTTC.

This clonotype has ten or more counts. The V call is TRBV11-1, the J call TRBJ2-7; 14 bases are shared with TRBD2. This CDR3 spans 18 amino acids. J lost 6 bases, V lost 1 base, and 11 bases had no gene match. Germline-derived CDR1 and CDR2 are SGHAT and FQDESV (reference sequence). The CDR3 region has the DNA TGTGCCAGCAGCTTAGAACCGCCGGGACTAGCGGGAGAGGCCGAGCAGTACTTC. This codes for CASSLEPPGLAGEAEQYF.

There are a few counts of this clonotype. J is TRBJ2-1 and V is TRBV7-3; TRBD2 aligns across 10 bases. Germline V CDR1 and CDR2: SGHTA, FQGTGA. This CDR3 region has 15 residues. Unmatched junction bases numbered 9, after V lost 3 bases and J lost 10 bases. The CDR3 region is CASSLSGRAGDEQFF. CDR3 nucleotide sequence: TGTGCCAGCAGCTTGAGCGGGAGGGCCGGAGACGAGCAGTTCTTC. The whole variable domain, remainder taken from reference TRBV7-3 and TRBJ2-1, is GAGVSQTPSNKVTEKGKYVELRCDPISGHTALYWYRQSLGQGPEFLIYFQGTGAADDSGLPNDRFFAVRPEGSVSTLKIQRTERGDSAVYLCASSLSGRAGDEQFFGPGTRLTVL.

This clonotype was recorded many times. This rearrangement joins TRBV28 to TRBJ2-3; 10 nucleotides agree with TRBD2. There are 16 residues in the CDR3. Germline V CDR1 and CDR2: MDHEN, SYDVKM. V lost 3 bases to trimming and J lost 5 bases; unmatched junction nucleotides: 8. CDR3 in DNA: TGTGCCAGCAGTTTCCCCCTAGCGGGAGCGAGAGATACGCAGTATTTT. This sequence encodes CASSFPLAGARDTQYF.

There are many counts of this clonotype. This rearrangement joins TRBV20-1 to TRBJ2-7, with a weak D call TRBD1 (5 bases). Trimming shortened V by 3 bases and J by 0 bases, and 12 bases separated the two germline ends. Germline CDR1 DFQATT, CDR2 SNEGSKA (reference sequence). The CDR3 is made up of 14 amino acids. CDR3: CSASDDRSSYEQYF. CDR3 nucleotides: TGCAGTGCTAGTGATGACAGAAGCTCCTACGAGCAGTACTTC.

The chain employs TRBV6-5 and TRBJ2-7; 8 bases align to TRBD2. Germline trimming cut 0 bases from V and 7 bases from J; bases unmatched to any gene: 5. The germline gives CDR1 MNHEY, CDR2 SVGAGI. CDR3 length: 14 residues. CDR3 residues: CASSYSERGWEQYF. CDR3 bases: TGTGCCAGCAGTTACTCGGAGCGGGGGTGGGAGCAGTACTTC.

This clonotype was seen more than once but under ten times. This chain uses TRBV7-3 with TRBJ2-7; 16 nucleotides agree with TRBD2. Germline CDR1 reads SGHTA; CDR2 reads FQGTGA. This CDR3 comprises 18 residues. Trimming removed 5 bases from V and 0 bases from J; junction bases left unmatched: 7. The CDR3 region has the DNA TGTGCCAGCAGCCCGGGGACTAGCGGGAGGGATATCTCCTACGAGCAGTACTTC. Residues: CASSPGTSGRDISYEQYF.

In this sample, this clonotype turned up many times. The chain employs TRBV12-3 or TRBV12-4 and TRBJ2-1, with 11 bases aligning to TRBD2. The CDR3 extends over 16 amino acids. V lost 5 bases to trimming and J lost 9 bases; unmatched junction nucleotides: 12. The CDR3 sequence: CASSPPSGRWDGEQFF. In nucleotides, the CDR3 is TGTGCCAGCAGTCCCCCTAGCGGGAGGTGGGATGGTGAGCAGTTCTTC.